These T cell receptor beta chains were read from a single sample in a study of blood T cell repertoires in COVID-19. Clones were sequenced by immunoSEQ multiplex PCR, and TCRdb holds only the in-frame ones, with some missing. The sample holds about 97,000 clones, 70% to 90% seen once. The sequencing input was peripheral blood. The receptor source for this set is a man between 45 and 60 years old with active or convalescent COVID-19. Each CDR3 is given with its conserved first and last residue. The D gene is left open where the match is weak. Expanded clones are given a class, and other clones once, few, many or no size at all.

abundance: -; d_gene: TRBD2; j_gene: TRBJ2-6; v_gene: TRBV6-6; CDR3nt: TGTGCCAGCAATAAAATAGCGGGGGCTGGGGCCAACGTCCTGACTTTC; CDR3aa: CASNKIAGAGANVLTF
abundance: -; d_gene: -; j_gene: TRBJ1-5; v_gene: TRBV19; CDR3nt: TGTGCCAGTAGGCGGGGAAGTCAGCCCCAGCATTTT; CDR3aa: CASRRGSQPQHF
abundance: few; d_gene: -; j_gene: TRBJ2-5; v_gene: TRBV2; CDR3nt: TGTGCCAGCACTAAGGACAGTCCCCAAGAGACCCAGTACTTC; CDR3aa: CASTKDSPQETQYF
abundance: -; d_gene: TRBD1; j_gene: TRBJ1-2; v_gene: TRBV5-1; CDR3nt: TGCGCCAGCAGCTTCTACAGGGGAAATGGTGGCTACACCTTC; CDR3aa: CASSFYRGNGGYTF
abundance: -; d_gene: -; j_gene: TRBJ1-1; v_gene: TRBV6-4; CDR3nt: TGTGCCAGCAGTCAGCGGGGGGAAGCTTTCTTT; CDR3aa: CASSQRGEAFF
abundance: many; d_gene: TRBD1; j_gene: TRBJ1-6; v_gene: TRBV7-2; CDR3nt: TGTGCCAGCAGCACGCGACAGGGCGGGGGGTCACCCCTCCACTTT; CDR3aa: CASSTRQGGGSPLHF
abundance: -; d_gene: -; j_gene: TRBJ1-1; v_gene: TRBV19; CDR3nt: TGTGCCAGTAGTATAGAGCAGGATTCTGAAGCTTTCTTT; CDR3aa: CASSIEQDSEAFF
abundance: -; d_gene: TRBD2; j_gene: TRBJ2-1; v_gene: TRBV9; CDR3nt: TGTGCCAGCAGCGTAGATCTAGCGGGGGGACCAAACTCCTACAATGAGCAGTTCTTC; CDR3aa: CASSVDLAGGPNSYNEQFF
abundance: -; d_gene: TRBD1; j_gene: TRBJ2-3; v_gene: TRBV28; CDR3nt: TGTGCCAGCAGTTTACAGGGGGCAGATACGCAGTATTTT; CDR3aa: CASSLQGADTQYF
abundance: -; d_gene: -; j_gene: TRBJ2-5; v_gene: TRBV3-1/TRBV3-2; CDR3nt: TGTGCCAGCAGCCAAGAACCAGGGAAAGAGACCCAGTACTTC; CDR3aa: CASSQEPGKETQYF
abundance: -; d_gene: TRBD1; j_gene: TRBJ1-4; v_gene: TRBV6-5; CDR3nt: TGTGCCAGCAGTTACTCGTCAGGGGGTAATGAAAAACTGTTTTTT; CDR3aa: CASSYSSGGNEKLFF
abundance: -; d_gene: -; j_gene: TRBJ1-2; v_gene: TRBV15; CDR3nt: TGTGCCACCAGCAGAGACTCGGGGGATGGCTACACCTTC; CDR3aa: CATSRDSGDGYTF
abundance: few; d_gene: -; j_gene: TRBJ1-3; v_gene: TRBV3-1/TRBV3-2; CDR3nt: TGTGCCAGCAGCCAAGGGGGCGCTGGAAACACCATATATTTT; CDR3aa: CASSQGGAGNTIYF
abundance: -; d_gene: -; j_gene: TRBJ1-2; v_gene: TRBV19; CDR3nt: TGTGCCAGTAGTCCTGACTCGTCGGCTAACTATGGCTACACCTTC; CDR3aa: CASSPDSSANYGYTF
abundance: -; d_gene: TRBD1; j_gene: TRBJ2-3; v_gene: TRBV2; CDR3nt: TGTGCCAGCAAACAGGGGGTTTTCACAGATACGCAGTATTTT; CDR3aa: CASKQGVFTDTQYF
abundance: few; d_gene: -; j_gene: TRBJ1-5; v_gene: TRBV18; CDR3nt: TGTGCCAGCTCCGACGGGGGGGCAAATCAGCCCCAGCATTTT; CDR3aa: CASSDGGANQPQHF
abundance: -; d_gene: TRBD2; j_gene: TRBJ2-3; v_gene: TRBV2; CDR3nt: TGTGCCAGCAGACGACTAGCGGGGGCCGCACAAGATACGCAGTATTTT; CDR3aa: CASRRLAGAAQDTQYF
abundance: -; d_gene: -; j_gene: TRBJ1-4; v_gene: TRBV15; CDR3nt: TGTGCCACCAGCATTTCCTCCAGTGCAACTAATGAAAAACTGTTTTTT; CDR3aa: CATSISSSATNEKLFF
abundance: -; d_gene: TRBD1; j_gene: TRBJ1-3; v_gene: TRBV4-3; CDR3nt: TGCGCCAGCAGCCAATCAACAGGGGGCTCTGGAAACACCATATATTTT; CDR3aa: CASSQSTGGSGNTIYF
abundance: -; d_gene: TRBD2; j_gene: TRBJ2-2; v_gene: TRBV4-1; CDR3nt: TGCGCCAGCAGCCTTAGCGGGGGGGCCGGTTACGGGGAGCTGTTTTTT; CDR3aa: CASSLSGGAGYGELFF
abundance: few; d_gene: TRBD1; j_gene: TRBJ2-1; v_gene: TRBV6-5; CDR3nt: TGTGCCACCATTCAAGGGACAGGGCACAATGAGCAGTTCTTC; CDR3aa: CATIQGTGHNEQFF
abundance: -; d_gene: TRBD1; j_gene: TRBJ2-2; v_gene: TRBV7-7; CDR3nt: TGTGCCAGCAGCCCTCGACAGGGGGCGACCGGGGAGCTGTTTTTT; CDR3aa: CASSPRQGATGELFF
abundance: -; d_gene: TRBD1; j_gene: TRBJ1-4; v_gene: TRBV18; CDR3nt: TGTGCCAGCTCCTCCGGGACAGGGCATGAAAAACTGTTTTTT; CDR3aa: CASSSGTGHEKLFF
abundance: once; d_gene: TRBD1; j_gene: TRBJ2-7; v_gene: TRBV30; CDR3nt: TGTGCCTGGAGTCGTAAACAGGGGGACGAGCAGTACTTC; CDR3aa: CAWSRKQGDEQYF
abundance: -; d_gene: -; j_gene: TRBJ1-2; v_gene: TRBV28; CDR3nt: TGTGCCAGCAGTTTTGGGGGCGGCAACTATGGCTACACCTTC; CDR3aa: CASSFGGGNYGYTF
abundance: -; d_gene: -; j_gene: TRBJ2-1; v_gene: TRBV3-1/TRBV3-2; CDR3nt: TGTGCCAGCAGCCAAGATAAAATGGCGGGGCTGACCCGTGAGCAGTTCTTC; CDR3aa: CASSQDKMAGLTREQFF